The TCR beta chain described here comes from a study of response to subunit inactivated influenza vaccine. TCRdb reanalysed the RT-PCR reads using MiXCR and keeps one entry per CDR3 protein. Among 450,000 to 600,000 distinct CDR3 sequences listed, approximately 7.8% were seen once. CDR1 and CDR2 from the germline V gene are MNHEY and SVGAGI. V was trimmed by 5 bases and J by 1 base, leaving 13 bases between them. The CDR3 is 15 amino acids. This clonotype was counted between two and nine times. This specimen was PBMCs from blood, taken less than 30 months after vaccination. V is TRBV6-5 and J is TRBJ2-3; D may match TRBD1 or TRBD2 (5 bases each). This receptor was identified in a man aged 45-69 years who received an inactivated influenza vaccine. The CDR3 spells CASSLLGVGTDTQYF. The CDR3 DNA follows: TGTGCCAGCAGTCTACTAGGGGTTGGCACAGATACGCAGTATTTT.